This entry concerns a single T cell receptor (beta chain). The sample originates from a study of blood T cell repertoires in COVID-19. Overall study: In each case, the material was cDNA or gDNA derived from T cells, B-cell-depleted T cells, or PBMCs.

Germline CDR1 reads SGHKS; CDR2 reads YYEKEE (reference sequence). Trimming took off 2 bases at V and 2 bases at J, with 15 bases between the two ends. There are 16 residues in the CDR3. Sequencing was performed with immunoSEQ multiplex PCR; in TCRdb, only in-frame clones are kept and a portion is missing. In the table there are roughly 45,000 clones, about 83% of which are singletons. The receptor's source is a woman aged 55-69 years with acute or convalescent COVID-19. The chain joins TRBV5-5 to TRBJ2-3; D is perhaps TRBD2 (6 bases). The material sequenced was peripheral blood. For the CDR3, the DNA is TGTGCCAGCAGCTTTCAACGGGGGAGGTTCACAGATACGCAGTATTTT. Its translation: CASSFQRGRFTDTQYF. Using reference TRBV5-5 and TRBJ2-3 for the parts outside the CDR3, the full variable domain is DAGVTQSPTHLIKTRGQQVTLRCSPISGHKSVSWYQQVLGQGPQFIFQYYEKEERGRGNFPDRFSARQFPNYSSELNVNALLLGDSALYLCASSFQRGRFTDTQYFGPGTRLTVL.